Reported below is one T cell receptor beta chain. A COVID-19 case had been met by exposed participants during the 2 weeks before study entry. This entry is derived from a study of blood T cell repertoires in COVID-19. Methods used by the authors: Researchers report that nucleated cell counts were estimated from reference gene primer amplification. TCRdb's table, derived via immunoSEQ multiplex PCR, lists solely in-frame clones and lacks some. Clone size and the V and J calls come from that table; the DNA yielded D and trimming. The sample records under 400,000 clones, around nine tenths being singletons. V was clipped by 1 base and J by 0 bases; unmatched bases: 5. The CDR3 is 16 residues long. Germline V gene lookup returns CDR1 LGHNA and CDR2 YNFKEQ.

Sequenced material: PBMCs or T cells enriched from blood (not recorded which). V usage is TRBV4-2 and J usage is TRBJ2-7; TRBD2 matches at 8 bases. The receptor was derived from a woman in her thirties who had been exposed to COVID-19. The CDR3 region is CASSQGLAGFSYEQYF. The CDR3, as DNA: TGTGCCAGCAGCCAAGGGCTAGCGGGCTTCTCCTACGAGCAGTACTTC.